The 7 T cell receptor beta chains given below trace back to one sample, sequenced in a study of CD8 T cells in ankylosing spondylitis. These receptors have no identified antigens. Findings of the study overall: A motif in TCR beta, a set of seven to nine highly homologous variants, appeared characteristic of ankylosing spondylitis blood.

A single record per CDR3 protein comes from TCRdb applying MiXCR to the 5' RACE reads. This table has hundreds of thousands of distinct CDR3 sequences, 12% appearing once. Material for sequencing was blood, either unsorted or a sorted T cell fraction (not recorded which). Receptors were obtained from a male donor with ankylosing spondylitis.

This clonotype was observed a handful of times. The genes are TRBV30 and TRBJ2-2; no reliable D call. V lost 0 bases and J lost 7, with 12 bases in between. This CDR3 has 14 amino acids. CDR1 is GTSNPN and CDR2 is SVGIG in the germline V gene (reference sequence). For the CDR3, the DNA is TGTGCCTGGAGTGTAATAGGGCGTAACGGGGAGCTGTTTTTT. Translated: CAWSVIGRNGELFF.

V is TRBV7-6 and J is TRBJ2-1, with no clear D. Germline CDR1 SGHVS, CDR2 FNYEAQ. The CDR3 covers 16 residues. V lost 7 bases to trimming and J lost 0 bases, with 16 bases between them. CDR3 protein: CASTSAIWASYNEQFF. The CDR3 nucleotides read TGTGCCAGCACCTCGGCGATTTGGGCCTCCTACAATGAGCAGTTCTTC.

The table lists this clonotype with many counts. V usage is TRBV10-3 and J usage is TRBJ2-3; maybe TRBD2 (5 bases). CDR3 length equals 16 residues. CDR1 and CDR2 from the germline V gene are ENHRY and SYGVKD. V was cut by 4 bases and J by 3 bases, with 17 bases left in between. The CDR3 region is CAISGADSSGTDTQYF. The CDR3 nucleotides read TGTGCCATCAGTGGGGCGGACTCGTCGGGGACAGATACGCAGTATTTT.

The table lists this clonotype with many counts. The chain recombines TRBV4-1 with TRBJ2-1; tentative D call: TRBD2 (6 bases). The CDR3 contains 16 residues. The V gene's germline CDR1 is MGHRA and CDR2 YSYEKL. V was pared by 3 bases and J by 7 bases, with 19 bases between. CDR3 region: CASSHGLARSSNEQFF. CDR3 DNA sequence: TGCGCCAGCAGCCACGGCCTAGCGCGCTCAAGTAATGAGCAGTTCTTC.

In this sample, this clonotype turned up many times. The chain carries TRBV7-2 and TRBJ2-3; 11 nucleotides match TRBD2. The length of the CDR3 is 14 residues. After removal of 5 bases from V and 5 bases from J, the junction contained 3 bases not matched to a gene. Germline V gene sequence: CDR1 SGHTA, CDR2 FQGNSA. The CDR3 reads CASSAGTSGDTQYF. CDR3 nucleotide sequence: TGTGCCAGCAGCGCCGGGACTAGCGGAGATACGCAGTATTTT.

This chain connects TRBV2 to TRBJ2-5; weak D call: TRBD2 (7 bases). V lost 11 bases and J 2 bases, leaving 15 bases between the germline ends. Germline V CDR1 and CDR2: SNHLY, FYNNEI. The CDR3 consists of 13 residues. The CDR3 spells CAGERDIQETQYF. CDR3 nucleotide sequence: TGTGCCGGAGAGCGGGACATACAAGAGACCCAGTACTTC.

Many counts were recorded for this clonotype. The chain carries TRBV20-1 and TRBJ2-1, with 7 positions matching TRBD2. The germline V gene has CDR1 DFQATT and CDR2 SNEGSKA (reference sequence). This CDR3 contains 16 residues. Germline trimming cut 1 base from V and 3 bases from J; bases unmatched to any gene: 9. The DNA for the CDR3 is TGCAGTGCTAGAGGTTCAAGCGGGAAGAACTACAATGAGCAGTTCTTC. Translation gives CSARGSSGKNYNEQFF.